This TCR beta chain stems from a study of T cells in Graves' hyperthyroidism and ophthalmopathy (dated by TCRdb to between 2018 and 2020). Describing the broader study: Peripheral blood samples were taken at initial diagnosis, before any treatment was given. To identify TCR V-J signatures that set the groups apart, the researchers used a discovery cohort of 100 patients, made up of 40 to 45 with Graves' ophthalmopathy and 55 to 65 with stable Graves' hyperthyroidism. Prospective prediction of ophthalmopathy was tested in an independent validation cohort consisting of 18 hyperthyroidism patients and around 16 patients who later progressed to ophthalmopathy. The approximately 95 discovery patients were divided at random into training and test sets in a 7:3 ratio. Thyroid tissue and blood T-cell repertoires from six Graves' hyperthyroidism patients were also compared in the study. After sampling, hyperthyroidism patients received methimazole starting at 30 mg daily, and ophthalmopathy patients received high-dose intravenous methylprednisolone. The paper describes TCR Vbeta CDR3 sequencing of 135 peripheral blood samples, made up of under 50 ophthalmopathy patients, roughly 72 hyperthyroidism patients and around 17 progressor patients.

Points the paper makes about the study in general: A model built on a 13 V-J signature distinguished ophthalmopathy from stable hyperthyroidism, reaching around 88% sensitivity and 81% to 83% specificity in cross-validation and 80%/75% in testing. Most expanded thyroid clonotypes (frequency above 0.001) were also found in blood, which suggests that blood repertoires may mirror thyroid immune responses. No statistical method was used to fix the sample size in advance, and group allocation was not hidden from the investigators. In validation, the model predicted progression to ophthalmopathy a median of about 6.8 months before onset, with 70% to 71% sensitivity and 72.22% specificity.

The TCR beta CDR3 regions were amplified from the RNA transcripts. For the first round of RT-PCR on the TCR CDR3, the HTBI primer set was used together with the Qiagen OneStep RT-PCR kit. A second multiplex PCR round built the libraries, followed by size selection and purification. The libraries were sequenced on an Illumina HiSeq2000 using paired-end 100 bp reads. The paper's data handling went like this. SOAPnuke was used to process the raw data, throwing out any read that contained adapters or uncalled bases, had a mean Phred below 15, or lacked an exact constant-primer or identifier match. High-quality paired reads were merged using COPE v1.2.5, and each unique nucleotide sequence was defined as a clonotype. MiTCR v1.1 was used to align clonotypes to the IMGT TRBV, TRBD and TRBJ reference segments. Only V-J combinations with frequency above 0.0001, covering 99.2% of repertoires, were analysed. A TCS score was defined as the ratio of F50 (clonal expansion) to E x V (chaos), with BLOSUM62-based TCRdist applied between CDR3 peptides within each V-J. Welch's t-statistics and random forest reduced 500 to 650 V-J features to 13, which were used in a naive Bayes classifier (R e1071). TCRdb trimmed the raw reads at Q25, called clones with MiXCR and kept productive beta chains. Identical CDR3 protein sequences are pooled into one entry, listed with their most common genes and DNA. The V and J calls and clone size come from TCRdb's table, not from the authors' own analysis. This sample lists under 300,000 distinct CDR3 sequences; about 13% were detected once. Around 8% of the sample lies in the top ten.

Graves' hyperthyroidism was defined as stable when no progression to ophthalmopathy occurred over 18 months of follow-up. Hyperthyroidism patients were newly diagnosed, with disease duration under 2 months, and aged 18 to 65 years. Any patient with an uncontrolled infection, another autoimmune disease, pregnancy or lactation was excluded. Clinical symptoms, serum thyroxine and TRAb, thyroid ultrasound, and orbital computed tomography formed the basis for the diagnoses. PBMCs were separated from under 11 ml of fresh peripheral blood using Ficoll-Paque density gradient centrifugation. Total RNA was extracted using Trizol reagent, and RNA quality was assessed on an Agilent 2100 Bioanalyzer. Reading the germline V gene gives CDR1 SGHDN and CDR2 FVKESK. The cysteine opens and the phenylalanine closes a CDR3 of 13 amino acids. The entry retains the CDR3 DNA only, 39 bases that are in frame from base 1. Trimming takes 1 base off V and 6 bases off J; junction bases not matched to a gene: 2.

This clonotype was detected many times. It has no known antigen specificity. Base qualities were left out, and no much larger clone turns up one base away. The sample was blood. This sequence was found in a woman aged 40-49 years with Graves' hyperthyroidism. The chain links TRBV14 with TRBJ2-7; 8 bases in between match TRBD1. In nucleotide form, the sequence is TGTGCCAGCAGCCAAGGGACAGGGAGCGAGCAGTACTTC. It translates to CASSQGTGSEQYF.